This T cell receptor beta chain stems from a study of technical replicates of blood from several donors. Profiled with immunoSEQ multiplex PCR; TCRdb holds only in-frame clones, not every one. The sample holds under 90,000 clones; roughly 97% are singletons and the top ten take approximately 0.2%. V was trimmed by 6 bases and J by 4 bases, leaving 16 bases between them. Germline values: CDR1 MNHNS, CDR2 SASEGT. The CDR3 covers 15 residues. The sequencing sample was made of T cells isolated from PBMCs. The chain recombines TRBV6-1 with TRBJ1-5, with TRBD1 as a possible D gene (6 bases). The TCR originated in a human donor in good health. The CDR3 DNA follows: TGTGCCAGCAGGCTGGACAGATCGCTTAATCAGCCCCAGCATTTT. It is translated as CASRLDRSLNQPQHF.